One and the same sample provided the 32 T cell receptor beta chains below, sequenced in a study of blood T cell repertoires in COVID-19. TCRdb's table, derived via immunoSEQ multiplex PCR, lists solely in-frame clones and lacks some. The repertoire holds around 300,000 clones, with approximately 88% as singletons. Input material: peripheral blood. Receptors originate from a woman aged 30 to 39 with COVID-19, enrolled during active disease.

This chain connects TRBV11-2 to TRBJ1-3; no firm D call. CDR1 and CDR2 from the germline V gene are SGHAT and FQNNGV. Trimming pared 1 base from V and 7 bases from J, leaving 8 bases between. The CDR3 spans 13 residues. DNA of the CDR3: TGTGCCAGCAGCTTAGGAGGGCTCAACACCATATATTTT. It yields the protein CASSLGGLNTIYF.

The sample holds a few counts of this clone. The V and J genes are TRBV6-2 or TRBV6-3 and TRBJ1-2, with D possibly matching TRBD1 (6 bases). The CDR3 extends over 15 amino acids. Trimming stripped 6 bases from V and 4 bases from J, with 18 bases between. The germline V gene encodes CDR1 MNHEY and CDR2 SVGEGT. DNA of the CDR3: TGTGCCAGCAGCTCGGGTCCAGGGGATGCCTATGGCTACACCTTC. Its translation is CASSSGPGDAYGYTF.

The chain employs TRBV2 and TRBJ2-3, with D possibly TRBD2 on 6 matching bases. The CDR3 sequence is 16 residues long. V lost 9 bases and J 5 bases, leaving 24 bases between the germline ends. The germline CDR1 and CDR2 sequences are SNHLY and FYNNEI. The CDR3 coding sequence is TGTGCCAGGGGGAGCCCGCCTAAGTGGGAGGAAGATACGCAGTATTTT. It is translated as CARGSPPKWEEDTQYF.

V is TRBV20-1 and J is TRBJ1-2; D ambiguous. With 7 bases removed from V and 5 bases from J, the gap between germline ends came to 8 bases. CDR1 DFQATT and CDR2 SNEGSKA come from the germline V gene (reference sequence). The CDR3 has 10 amino acids. Here the CDR3 DNA reads TGCAGTGTTTTTGAGTATGGCTACACCTTC. Translating it yields CSVFEYGYTF.

The genes are TRBV27 and TRBJ2-1, with 7 bases lining up with TRBD1. J gave up 2 bases and V 2 bases, and 3 bases lay outside the gene matches. This CDR3 contains 15 residues. Per the germline V gene, CDR1 is MNHEY and CDR2 is SMNVEV (reference sequence). The CDR3 DNA reads as TGTGCCAGCAGTTTAAGAGGGGGCCCCTACAATGAGCAGTTCTTC. It translates to CASSLRGGPYNEQFF.

This chain connects TRBV9 to TRBJ2-5, with D possibly being TRBD2 (5 bases). The CDR3 loop spans 18 amino acids. V was trimmed by 5 bases and J by 0 bases, leaving 23 bases between them. CDR1 and CDR2 (germline): SGDLS, YYNGEE. For the CDR3, the DNA is TGTGCCAGCAGTCGTAGGGAGCCCCGCCTATCGAACCAAGAGACCCAGTACTTC. This encodes CASSRREPRLSNQETQYF.

The chain uses TRBV13 and TRBJ2-1; 10 positions agree with TRBD1. Unmatched junction bases numbered 6, after V lost 5 bases and J lost 2 bases. CDR1 is PRHDT and CDR2 is FYEKMQ in the germline V gene (reference sequence). The CDR3 totals 16 residues. The CDR3 DNA reads as TGTGCCAGCAGCCAACAGGACAGGGGGGCCTACAATGAGCAGTTCTTC. This translates into CASSQQDRGAYNEQFF.

This chain connects TRBV14 to TRBJ2-7; D uncertain. Germline CDR1 is SGHDN and CDR2 is FVKESK. This CDR3 has 11 amino acids. V lost 2 bases to trimming and J lost 9 bases, with 8 bases between them. The CDR3 coding sequence is TGTGCCAGCAGCCAAATGGCCAGGCAGTACTTC. Encoded protein: CASSQMARQYF.

This clone was recorded a few times. The chain carries TRBV19 and TRBJ2-5; D gene unclear. In germline, CDR1 is LNHDA, CDR2 SQIVND (reference sequence). The CDR3 is made up of 11 amino acids. The V end was cut by 5 bases, the J end by 5 bases, with 6 bases between. The CDR3, as DNA: TGTGCCAGTAGTCAGATGGAGACCCAGTACTTC. Translating gives CASSQMETQYF.

The CDR3 DNA reads TGTGCCAGCAGCCCCAAGGGTCTAGGGGCCTACGAGCAGTACTTC. This encodes CASSPKGLGAYEQYF. This chain links TRBV9 with TRBJ2-7; maybe TRBD1 (5 bases). CDR1 and CDR2 (germline): SGDLS, YYNGEE. The CDR3 runs 15 residues. Trimming left V 4 bases short and J 2 bases short, with 16 bases between. Full variable domain (missing parts from reference TRBV9 and TRBJ2-7): DSGVTQTPKHLITATGQRVTLRCSPRSGDLSVYWYQQSLDQGLQFLIQYYNGEERAKGNILERFSAQQFPDLHSELNLSSLELGDSALYFCASSPKGLGAYEQYFGPGTRLTVT.

This clone occurred once. CDR3 nucleotide sequence: TGCGCCAGCAGCACTGCCGGACAAAGGTCTGGCTACACCTTC. Protein product: CASSTAGQRSGYTF. V and J are TRBV5-1 and TRBJ1-2; a possible D gene is TRBD1 (5 bases). From germline, CDR1 is SGHRS and CDR2 YFSETQ. The CDR3 covers 14 residues. V shed 4 bases and J shed 7 bases, with 17 bases lying between them.

J is TRBJ2-7 and V is TRBV19, with 7 bases identical to TRBD1. Germline CDR1 is LNHDA and CDR2 is SQIVND (reference sequence). Trimming took 10 bases from V and 3 from J; bases not matched to a gene: 12. The CDR3 spans 14 residues. CDR3 nucleotide sequence: TGTGCCACCTCCCGGCAGGGACAGTACTACGAGCAGTACTTC. Residues: CATSRQGQYYEQYF.

The chain employs TRBV2 and TRBJ1-2; tentatively, D is TRBD1 (5 bases). CDR3 length equals 14 residues. Germline V gene lookup returns CDR1 SNHLY and CDR2 FYNNEI. V gave up 4 bases and J gave up 10 bases, with 19 bases separating them. In nucleotides, the CDR3 is TGTGCCAGCAGTGGGGAGGGGACTGGGGCGGACTACACCTTC. It yields the protein CASSGEGTGADYTF.

The CDR3 protein is CASSSIPSGVTDTQYF. CDR3 sequence (DNA): TGTGCCAGCAGCTCCATTCCCAGCGGGGTCACAGATACGCAGTATTTT. The V and J genes are TRBV7-8 and TRBJ2-3; 7 positions agree with TRBD2. Trimming cost V 4 bases and J 2 bases; bases outside gene matches: 9. Germline V gene lookup returns CDR1 SGHVS and CDR2 FQNEAQ. CDR3 length equals 16 residues.

Regarding this clone: One end of the junction is discordant with germline, which a read error may explain. V gene TRBV6-5 combines with J gene TRBJ1-3, with D possibly TRBD1 on 6 matching bases. Germline-derived CDR1 and CDR2 are MNHEY and SVGAGI. CDR3 length: 13 amino acids. The CDR3 region is CASSLQGGDTIYF. The CDR3 bases are TGTGCCAGCAGTCTACAGGGTGGAGACACCATATATTTT.

V usage is TRBV23-1 and J usage is TRBJ1-1; 8 nucleotides agree with TRBD1. TRBV23-1 is classed as an ORF, of uncertain function. V lost 2 bases to trimming and J lost 10 bases; unmatched junction nucleotides: 9. CDR3 length: 14 amino acids. This CDR3 is CASSQPQAGTGAFF. CDR3 in DNA: TGCGCCAGCAGTCAACCCCAAGCCGGGACAGGAGCTTTCTTT.

The CDR3 DNA reads TGTGCCAGCAGCACGGACATTGTGGGCGAGCAGTACTTC. As protein: CASSTDIVGEQYF. The chain recombines TRBV5-4 with TRBJ2-7; D is perhaps TRBD1 (5 bases). The CDR3 spans 13 residues. The V end was cut by 4 bases, the J end by 6 bases, with 14 bases between. Germline loops: CDR1 SGHNT, CDR2 YYREEE (reference sequence).

V is TRBV11-1 and J is TRBJ2-1; 7 bases line up with TRBD1. This CDR3 contains 12 residues. Trimming at V came to 1 base and at J to 10 bases, leaving 1 base not matched to a gene. CDR1 and CDR2 from the germline V gene are SGHAT and FQDESV (reference sequence). The CDR3 loop reads CASSLEGAEQFF. The CDR3 DNA reads TGTGCCAGCAGCTTAGAGGGGGCAGAGCAGTTCTTC.

The chain employs TRBV27 and TRBJ2-1, with D possibly TRBD1 on 5 matching bases. The V gene's germline CDR1 is MNHEY and CDR2 SMNVEV (reference sequence). Trimming removed 9 bases from V and 3 bases from J, with 15 bases in between. CDR3 length equals 14 residues. For the CDR3, the DNA is TGTGCCAGTTCTCCTAGGGGCAACTACAATGAGCAGTTCTTC. Translation gives CASSPRGNYNEQFF.

CDR3 sequence: CSVLDRGTNEKLFF. The CDR3 nucleotides are TGCAGCGTCCTGGACAGGGGAACTAATGAAAAACTGTTTTTT. The J gene is TRBJ1-4, the V gene TRBV29-1, with TRBD1 identical over 9 bases. The CDR3 has 14 amino acids. Germline CDR1 is SQVTM and CDR2 is ANQGSEA. V lost 6 bases, J lost 1 base, and 3 bases stayed unmatched.

The chain combines TRBV7-9 with TRBJ1-4; unclear D gene. The ends were cut back, 4 bases at V and 8 bases at J, with 20 bases in the middle. The germline V gene encodes CDR1 SEHNR and CDR2 FQNEAQ (reference sequence). This CDR3 has 16 residues. In DNA, the CDR3 is TGTGCCAGCAGCTCCCTTGTTGGCCCGAGAGGGGAAAAACTGTTTTTT. It is translated as CASSSLVGPRGEKLFF.

This clone came up once. The V gene is TRBV29-1, the J gene TRBJ2-7; no definite D call. V lost 8 bases and J lost 7, with 15 bases in between. The germline CDR1 and CDR2 sequences are SQVTM and ANQGSEA. The CDR3 is 11 residues long. The DNA of the CDR3 is TGCAGCAGCCGGGTCCTAGGAGAGCAGTACTTC. Protein: CSSRVLGEQYF.

The genes are TRBV11-2 and TRBJ2-5; possibly TRBD1 for D (6 bases). V gave up 6 bases and J gave up 2 bases, with 10 bases separating them. CDR3 length equals 13 residues. CDR1 is SGHAT and CDR2 is FQNNGV in the germline V gene. Here the CDR3 reads CASSQGWQETQYF. The CDR3 DNA is TGTGCCAGCAGTCAGGGGTGGCAAGAGACCCAGTACTTC.

The V call is TRBV6-5, the J call TRBJ2-7; the D gene is possibly TRBD1 (5 bases). V was shortened by 2 bases and J by 2 bases, with 10 bases between the two germline ends. The CDR3 is made up of 14 amino acids. Germline loops: CDR1 MNHEY, CDR2 SVGAGI. The CDR3 protein is CASSYRQSAYEQYF. DNA of the CDR3: TGTGCCAGCAGTTACCGACAGTCCGCCTACGAGCAGTACTTC.

This rearrangement joins TRBV27 to TRBJ1-3; tentative D call: TRBD1 (6 bases). The CDR3 is 15 residues long. Germline V gene data show CDR1 as MNHEY and CDR2 as SMNVEV (reference sequence). The germline V and J ends were trimmed by 6 bases and 4 bases, with 16 bases remaining between them. The CDR3 protein is CASSFRTGLGNTIYF. The CDR3 DNA follows: TGTGCCAGCAGCTTTAGAACAGGGCTCGGAAACACCATATATTTT.

The rearrangement uses TRBV5-4 and TRBJ1-2; weak D call: TRBD1 (6 bases). V lost 3 bases, J lost 0 bases, and 12 bases lay in between. CDR3 length equals 15 residues. The germline V gene has CDR1 SGHNT and CDR2 YYREEE (reference sequence). The CDR3 nucleotides read TGTGCCAGCAGCTCCAGACAGGCTTCTAACTATGGCTACACCTTC. It codes for CASSSRQASNYGYTF.

This chain joins TRBV6-2 or TRBV6-3 and TRBJ1-3; D might be TRBD1 (5 bases). V lost 6 bases and J 0 bases, leaving 12 bases between the germline ends. CDR1 MNHEY and CDR2 SVGEGT come from the germline V gene. CDR3 length equals 15 residues. CDR3 sequence (DNA): TGTGCCAGCAGACCTACAGGCTACTCTGGAAACACCATATATTTT. Translating gives CASRPTGYSGNTIYF.

This clone was recorded many times. V usage is TRBV7-9 and J usage is TRBJ2-5; a weak D match, TRBD1 (5 bases). Trimming removed 4 bases at V and 6 bases at J, with 18 bases between. Germline CDR1 reads SEHNR; CDR2 reads FQNEAQ (reference sequence). The CDR3 consists of 15 residues. The DNA of the CDR3 is TGTGCCAGCAGCTCTCCGGACACTCCGGGTAAGACCCAGTACTTC. Its translation: CASSSPDTPGKTQYF.

The chain couples TRBV27 to TRBJ1-5, with D unresolved. This CDR3 has 13 amino acids. Germline loops: CDR1 MNHEY, CDR2 SMNVEV (reference sequence). Trimming cost V 4 bases and J 7 bases, with 11 bases left between them. The DNA for the CDR3 is TGTGCCAGCAGTTCCGGAGGAAGGCAGCCCCAGCATTTT. Amino acids: CASSSGGRQPQHF.

V is TRBV12-5 and J is TRBJ2-7, with D possibly being TRBD1 (5 bases). The CDR3 spans 12 residues. Deletions cut 5 bases from V and 2 bases from J, with 7 bases between. The germline V gene has CDR1 LGHNT and CDR2 FRNRAP. CDR3 nucleotide sequence: TGTGCTAGTGGTACAGGACCCTACGAGCAGTACGTC. This gives the protein CASGTGPYEQYV.

DNA of the CDR3: TGCGCCAGCAGCCAATCCGGGGTGTCGGCGAACTATGGCTACACCTTC. This sequence encodes CASSQSGVSANYGYTF. The chain uses TRBV4-1 and TRBJ1-2, with unresolved D. The CDR3 is made up of 16 amino acids. V was cut by 2 bases and J by 2 bases, with 15 bases left in between. Germline V lookup: CDR1 MGHRA, CDR2 YSYEKL.

The V call is TRBV6-5, the J call TRBJ1-6; D uncertain. Trimming cost V 9 bases and J 3 bases, with 9 bases left between them. The CDR3 runs 13 residues. Looked up from germline, CDR1 is MNHEY and CDR2 is SVGAGI. The CDR3 DNA is TGTGCCAGTTGTCAGGACTATAATTCACCCCTCCACTTT. Protein product: CASCQDYNSPLHF.